Below, 21 T cell receptor beta chains from the same sample are listed, as sequenced in a study of OX40 agonist ivuxolimab in advanced cancers. Method: immunoSEQ multiplex PCR; TCRdb's copy keeps in-frame clones and lacks some. The sample contains some 14,000 clones, 70% to 80% of which appear only once. Sequenced material: CD4+ or CD8+ T cells sorted from blood, taken in a trial of the OX40 agonist ivuxolimab. Receptors were obtained from an adult with an advanced solid tumor such as melanoma, head and neck, liver or kidney cancer.

The J gene is TRBJ1-6, the V gene TRBV4-1, with 7 bases matching TRBD1. J gave up 10 bases and V 0 bases, and 9 bases lay outside the gene matches. The CDR3 runs 16 residues. Germline V CDR1 and CDR2: MGHRA, YSYEKL. The CDR3, as DNA: TGCGCCAGCAGCCAAGAAAAGTTAGGGGGCGAGTCACCCCTCCACTTT. It codes for CASSQEKLGGESPLHF.

CDR3 DNA: TGTGCCAGCAGCTTGTTCTCGAGAGAGCAGTACTTC. Protein: CASSLFSREQYF. The rearrangement links TRBV11-2 to TRBJ2-7; D ambiguous. The V end was cut by 3 bases, the J end by 7 bases, with 10 bases between. The germline V gene encodes CDR1 SGHAT and CDR2 FQNNGV. The CDR3 consists of 12 residues.

The chain combines TRBV27 with TRBJ1-1; 7 bases line up with TRBD1. Germline CDR1 MNHEY, CDR2 SMNVEV (reference sequence). The CDR3 loop spans 12 amino acids. V shed 5 bases and J 6 bases; nucleotides not matched to a gene: 3. CDR3 sequence (DNA): TGTGCCAGCAGTCAAGGGACAGCTGAAGCTTTCTTT. Translating it yields CASSQGTAEAFF.

This clone is labeled medium-sized. The chain has TRBV6-5 and TRBJ1-1, with D possibly matching TRBD1 (5 bases). Germline values: CDR1 MNHEY, CDR2 SVGAGI. V gave up 3 bases and J gave up 1 base, with 9 bases separating them. This CDR3 has 14 residues. The CDR3 region has the DNA TGTGCCAGCAGTTATCAGGGATGGAACACTGAAGCTTTCTTT. It yields the protein CASSYQGWNTEAFF.

This chain links TRBV2 with TRBJ1-2, with a possible D match to TRBD1 (5 bases). This CDR3 region has 11 residues. Trimming shortened V by 9 bases and J by 8 bases, and 13 bases separated the two germline ends. From germline, CDR1 is SNHLY and CDR2 FYNNEI. The CDR3 reads CASPGLGGYTF. The CDR3 coding sequence is TGTGCCAGTCCAGGGTTAGGCGGCTACACCTTC.

The chain recombines TRBV30 with TRBJ2-7, with no clear D. Trimming cost V 2 bases and J 0 bases, with 17 bases left between them. Germline-derived CDR1 and CDR2 are GTSNPN and SVGIG (reference sequence). The CDR3 covers 16 residues. The CDR3 nucleotides read TGTGCCTGGAGTTACCCTGACACAGCGTCCTCCTACGAGCAGTACTTC. It specifies CAWSYPDTASSYEQYF.

This rearrangement joins TRBV7-2 to TRBJ2-2; D is perhaps TRBD2 (6 bases). This CDR3 contains 14 residues. Germline CDR1 reads SGHTA; CDR2 reads FQGNSA. The V end lost 0 bases, the J end lost 6 bases, and 8 bases lay between the germline ends. The CDR3: CASSLARGAGELFF. The CDR3 nucleotides read TGTGCCAGCAGCTTAGCGCGGGGTGCCGGGGAGCTGTTTTTT. The full variable domain, its missing parts supplied by reference TRBV7-2 and TRBJ2-2, is GAGVSQSPSNKVTEKGKDVELRCDPISGHTALYWYRQSLGQGLEFLIYFQGNSAPDKSGLPSDRFSAERTGGSVSTLTIQRTQQEDSAVYLCASSLARGAGELFFGEGSRLTVL.

The chain has TRBV6-1 and TRBJ1-3, with 7 nucleotides matching TRBD1. There are 15 residues in the CDR3. The germline V gene encodes CDR1 MNHNS and CDR2 SASEGT. The J segment lost 4 bases and the V segment lost 3 bases, leaving 6 bases of the junction unmatched. Written as DNA, the CDR3 is TGTGCCAGCAGTGATCAGGGGGAAGGGGGAAACACCATATATTTT. Protein sequence: CASSDQGEGGNTIYF.

This chain uses TRBV9 with TRBJ1-2, with 7 nucleotides matching TRBD1. Germline trimming cut 3 bases from V and 5 bases from J; bases unmatched to any gene: 10. There are 15 residues in the CDR3. Germline lookup yields CDR1 SGDLS and CDR2 YYNGEE. CDR3 coding DNA: TGTGCCAGCAGCGCCCAGGCGGGACAGTTGTATGGCTACACCTTC. Translation gives CASSAQAGQLYGYTF. The full variable domain, completed using reference TRBV9 and TRBJ1-2, is DSGVTQTPKHLITATGQRVTLRCSPRSGDLSVYWYQQSLDQGLQFLIQYYNGEERAKGNILERFSAQQFPDLHSELNLSSLELGDSALYFCASSAQAGQLYGYTFGSGTRLTVV.

This sequence joins TRBV4-3 and TRBJ1-4; D call uncertain. Trimming removed 0 bases at V and 5 bases at J, with 13 bases between. The CDR3 is 16 residues long. Germline V gene data show CDR1 as LGHNA and CDR2 as YSLEER. CDR3 protein: CASSQDLPGGNEKLFF. The CDR3 region has the DNA TGCGCCAGCAGCCAAGATCTCCCAGGCGGGAATGAAAAACTGTTTTTT.

This rearrangement joins TRBV11-3 to TRBJ1-5, with D possibly TRBD1 on 5 matching bases. Germline V gives CDR1 SGHNT, CDR2 YENEEA. The CDR3 has 15 amino acids. Trimming removed 5 bases at V and 7 bases at J, with 18 bases between. In nucleotides, the CDR3 is TGTGCCAGCAGCCTCGGGGGGTGGAAGGGCCAGCCCCAGCATTTT. Protein sequence: CASSLGGWKGQPQHF.

The chain has TRBV19 and TRBJ2-5, with a possible D match to TRBD2 (6 bases). The CDR3 is 14 residues long. V lost 4 bases, J lost 2 bases, and 11 bases lay in between. Germline CDR1 reads LNHDA; CDR2 reads SQIVND (reference sequence). In DNA, the CDR3 is TGTGCCAGTAGTAGGGGGGACGGGCAAGAGACCCAGTACTTC. As protein: CASSRGDGQETQYF.

The chain joins TRBV7-3 to TRBJ2-1; 11 bases line up with TRBD2. This CDR3 is 15 amino acids long. V gave up 4 bases and J gave up 7 bases; unmatched junction bases: 6. CDR1 and CDR2 from the germline V gene are SGHTA and FQGTGA. The CDR3 region is CASSSPGLAENEQFF. CDR3 nucleotides: TGTGCCAGCAGCTCTCCGGGACTAGCGGAGAATGAGCAGTTCTTC.

The J gene is TRBJ1-2, the V gene TRBV4-2; tentative D call: TRBD1 (6 bases). The ends were cut back, 0 bases at V and 8 bases at J, with 10 bases in the middle. Germline CDR1 is LGHNA and CDR2 is YNFKEQ. The CDR3 is 13 amino acids. The CDR3 reads CASSQENGGGYTF. CDR3 bases: TGTGCCAGCAGCCAAGAGAATGGGGGCGGCTACACCTTC.

The chain has TRBV6-6 and TRBJ2-1; the D is unclear. V lost 5 bases and J 9 bases, leaving 17 bases between the germline ends. CDR1 and CDR2 (germline): MNHNY, SVGAGI (reference sequence). The CDR3 consists of 14 residues. Here the CDR3 reads CASSTPDLSSEQFF. In DNA, the CDR3 is TGTGCCAGCAGTACCCCGGACCTTTCCTCTGAGCAGTTCTTC.

The chain couples TRBV6-5 to TRBJ2-5, with D unresolved. Germline V gene lookup returns CDR1 MNHEY and CDR2 SVGAGI. The V and J ends lost 2 bases and 4 bases respectively, with 2 bases between them. This CDR3 is built from 11 residues. The CDR3 reads CASSYGETQYF. The CDR3 coding sequence is TGTGCCAGCAGTTACGGAGAGACCCAGTACTTC.

CDR3 loop: CARDGLAGTGELFF. DNA for the CDR3: TGTGCCAGAGATGGACTAGCGGGCACCGGGGAGCTGTTTTTT. The rearrangement joins TRBV2 to TRBJ2-2; 11 bases map to TRBD2. CDR1 SNHLY and CDR2 FYNNEI come from the germline V gene. J gave up 4 bases and V 9 bases, and 4 bases lay outside the gene matches. The CDR3 runs 14 residues. Variable domain in full (rest from reference TRBV2 and TRBJ2-2): EPEVTQTPSHQVTQMGQEVILRCVPISNHLYFYWYRQILGQKVEFLVSFYNNEISEKSEIFDDQFSVERPDGSNFTLKIRSTKLEDSAMYFCARDGLAGTGELFFGEGSRLTVL.

This clone was picked up many times. This chain joins TRBV11-2 and TRBJ2-1; 7 nucleotides agree with TRBD1. Per the germline V gene, CDR1 is SGHAT and CDR2 is FQNNGV. The V gene end was trimmed by 6 bases and the J gene end by 8 bases; junction bases not matched to a gene: 13. This CDR3 is built from 15 residues. The CDR3 loop reads CASSSEGALADEQFF. In nucleotides, the CDR3 is TGTGCCAGCAGTTCAGAGGGGGCGCTGGCTGATGAGCAGTTCTTC.

V and J are TRBV7-9 and TRBJ1-5; D gene ambiguous. Germline V gene lookup returns CDR1 SEHNR and CDR2 FQNEAQ (reference sequence). V was trimmed by 1 base and J by 7 bases, leaving 11 bases between them. This CDR3 comprises 14 residues. The CDR3 DNA reads as TGTGCCAGCAGCTTAGGTTTCGGGGTACAGCCCCAGCATTTT. This translates into CASSLGFGVQPQHF. Variable domain in full (rest from reference TRBV7-9 and TRBJ1-5): DTGVSQNPRHKITKRGQNVTFRCDPISEHNRLYWYRQTLGQGPEFLTYFQNEAQLEKSRLLSDRFSAERPKGSFSTLEIQRTEQGDSAMYLCASSLGFGVQPQHFGDGTRLSIL.

The chain links TRBV28 to TRBJ1-1, with D uncertain. Germline-derived CDR1 and CDR2 are MDHEN and SYDVKM. With 3 bases removed from V and 1 base from J, the gap between germline ends came to 12 bases. This CDR3 contains 15 residues. CDR3 region: CASSFRRTGNTEAFF. The CDR3 nucleotides are TGTGCCAGCAGTTTCCGACGGACCGGGAACACTGAAGCTTTCTTT.

The rearrangement uses TRBV7-8 and TRBJ1-2; D is unclear. CDR3 length: 12 amino acids. Germline CDR1 and CDR2: SGHVS and FQNEAQ. Deletions cut 1 base from V and 7 bases from J, with 7 bases between. CDR3 loop: CASSLGVFGYTF. In nucleotides, the CDR3 is TGTGCCAGCAGCTTAGGGGTTTTTGGCTACACCTTC.